This record looks at one TCR beta chain sequence and its context. Its antigen is unidentified. Trimming stripped 1 base from V and 10 bases from J, with 8 bases between. The CDR3 has 13 residues. CDR1 and CDR2 (germline): SGHDN, FVKESK. The data were obtained in a study of cytomegalovirus exposure and HLA in healthy donors. Study conclusions and caveats: Later work found that TCR association rates differed between HLA loci; DRB1 had the most and HLA-C the fewest.

13 Jbeta primers and 60 Vbeta primers were used for the PCR. Data came from immunoSEQ multiplex PCR; TCRdb stores just in-frame clones and leaves some out. Here the sample spans about 120,000 clones, over 70% being singletons. This TCR came from a female donor in good health and CMV-seropositive. Specimen: PBMCs. The gene calls are TRBV14 and TRBJ2-6; D may be TRBD1 (6 bases). The CDR3 here is CASSQVQGNVLTF. CDR3 DNA sequence: TGTGCCAGCAGCCAAGTACAGGGAAACGTCCTGACTTTC.